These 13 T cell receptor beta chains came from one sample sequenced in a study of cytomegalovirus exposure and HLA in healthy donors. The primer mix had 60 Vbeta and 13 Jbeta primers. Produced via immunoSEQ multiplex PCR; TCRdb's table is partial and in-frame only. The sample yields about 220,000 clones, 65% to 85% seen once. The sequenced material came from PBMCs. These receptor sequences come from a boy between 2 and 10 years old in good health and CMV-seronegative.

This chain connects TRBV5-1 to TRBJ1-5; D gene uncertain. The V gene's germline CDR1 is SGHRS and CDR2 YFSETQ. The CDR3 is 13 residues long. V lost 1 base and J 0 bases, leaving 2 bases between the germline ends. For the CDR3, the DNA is TGCGCCAGCAGCTTGTATAGCAATCAGCCCCAGCATTTT. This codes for CASSLYSNQPQHF.

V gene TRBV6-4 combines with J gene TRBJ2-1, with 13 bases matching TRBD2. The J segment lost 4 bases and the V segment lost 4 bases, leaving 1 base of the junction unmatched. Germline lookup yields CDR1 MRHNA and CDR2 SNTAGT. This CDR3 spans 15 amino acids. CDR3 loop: CASSVGLAGYNEQFF. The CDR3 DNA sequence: TGTGCCAGCAGTGTGGGACTAGCGGGATACAATGAGCAGTTCTTC.

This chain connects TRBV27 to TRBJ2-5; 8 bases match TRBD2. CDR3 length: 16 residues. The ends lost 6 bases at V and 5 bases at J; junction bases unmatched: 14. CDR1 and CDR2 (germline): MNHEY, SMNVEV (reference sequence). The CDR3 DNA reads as TGTGCCAGCAGCCCCCTTAGCGGGGTGGGGAGGGAGACCCAGTACTTC. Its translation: CASSPLSGVGRETQYF.

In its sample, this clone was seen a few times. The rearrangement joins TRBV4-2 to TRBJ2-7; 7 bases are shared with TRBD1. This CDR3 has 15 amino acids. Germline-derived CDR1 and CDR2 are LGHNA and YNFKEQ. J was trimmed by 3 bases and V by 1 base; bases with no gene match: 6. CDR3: CASSQAQGVSYEQYF. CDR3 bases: TGTGCCAGCAGCCAAGCTCAGGGGGTGAGCTACGAGCAGTACTTC.

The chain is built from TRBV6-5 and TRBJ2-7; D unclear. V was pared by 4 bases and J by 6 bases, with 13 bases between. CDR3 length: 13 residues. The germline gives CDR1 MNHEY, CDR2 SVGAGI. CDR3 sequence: CASSSSLEVEQYF. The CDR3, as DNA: TGTGCCAGCAGTTCGTCGTTAGAGGTCGAGCAGTACTTC.

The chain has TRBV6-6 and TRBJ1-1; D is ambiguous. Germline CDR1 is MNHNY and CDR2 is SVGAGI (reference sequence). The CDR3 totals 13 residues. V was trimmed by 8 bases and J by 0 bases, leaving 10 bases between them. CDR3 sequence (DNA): TGTGCCAGCGTCATGTCCATGAACACTGAAGCTTTCTTT. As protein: CASVMSMNTEAFF.

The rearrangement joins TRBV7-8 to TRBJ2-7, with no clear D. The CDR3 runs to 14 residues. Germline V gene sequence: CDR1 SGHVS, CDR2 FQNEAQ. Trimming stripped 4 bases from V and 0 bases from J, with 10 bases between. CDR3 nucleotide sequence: TGTGCCAGCAGCTCTTTTTTCGGCTCCTACGAGCAGTACTTC. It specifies CASSSFFGSYEQYF.

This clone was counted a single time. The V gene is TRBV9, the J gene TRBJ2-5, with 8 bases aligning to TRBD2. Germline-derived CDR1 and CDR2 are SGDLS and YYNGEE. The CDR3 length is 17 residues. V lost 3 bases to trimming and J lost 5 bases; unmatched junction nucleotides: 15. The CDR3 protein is CASSAHRLAGLGETQYF. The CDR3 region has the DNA TGTGCCAGCAGCGCCCATCGTTTAGCGGGATTGGGGGAGACCCAGTACTTC. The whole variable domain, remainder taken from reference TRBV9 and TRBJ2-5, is DSGVTQTPKHLITATGQRVTLRCSPRSGDLSVYWYQQSLDQGLQFLIQYYNGEERAKGNILERFSAQQFPDLHSELNLSSLELGDSALYFCASSAHRLAGLGETQYFGPGTRLLVL.

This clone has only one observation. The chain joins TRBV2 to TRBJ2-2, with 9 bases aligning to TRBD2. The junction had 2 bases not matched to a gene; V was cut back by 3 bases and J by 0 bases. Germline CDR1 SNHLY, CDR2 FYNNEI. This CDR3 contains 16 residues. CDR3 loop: CASSEGGRANTGELFF. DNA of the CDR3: TGTGCCAGCAGTGAGGGCGGGAGGGCGAACACCGGGGAGCTGTTTTTT.

The CDR3 nucleotides are TGTGCCAGCAGCGCGGACAGCCAGTACGAGCAGTACTTC. It translates to CASSADSQYEQYF. The chain carries TRBV9 and TRBJ2-7, with D possibly being TRBD1 (6 bases). In germline, CDR1 is SGDLS, CDR2 YYNGEE. The CDR3 covers 13 residues. Deletions cut 3 bases from V and 4 bases from J, with 11 bases between.

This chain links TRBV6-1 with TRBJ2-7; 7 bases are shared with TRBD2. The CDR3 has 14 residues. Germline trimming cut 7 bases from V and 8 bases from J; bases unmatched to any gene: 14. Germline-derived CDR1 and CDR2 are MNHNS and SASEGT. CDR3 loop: CASTQGGRRYQQYF. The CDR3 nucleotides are TGTGCCAGCACGCAGGGCGGGAGACGATATCAGCAGTACTTC.

CDR3 sequence reads: CASSYSTLRGTEAFF. DNA of the CDR3: TGTGCCAGCAGTTACTCGACACTGCGGGGCACTGAAGCTTTCTTT. The rearrangement uses TRBV6-6 and TRBJ1-1; D not resolved. This CDR3 has 15 residues. CDR1 is MNHNY, CDR2 SVGAGI, per germline (reference sequence). The germline V and J ends were trimmed by 0 bases and 4 bases, with 12 bases remaining between them.

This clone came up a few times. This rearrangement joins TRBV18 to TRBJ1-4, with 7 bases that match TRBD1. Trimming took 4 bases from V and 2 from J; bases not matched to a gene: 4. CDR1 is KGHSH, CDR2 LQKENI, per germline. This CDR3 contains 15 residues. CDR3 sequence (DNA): TGTGCCAGCTCACGTGAACAGGGGACTAATGAAAAACTGTTTTTT. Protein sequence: CASSREQGTNEKLFF.